Listed here are 9 T cell receptor beta chains from one sample, sequenced in a study of blood T cell repertoires in COVID-19. The assay was immunoSEQ multiplex PCR, and TCRdb's table has in-frame clones only and misses some. The sample contains around 500,000 clones, about 88% of which appear only once. Sequencing was carried out using PBMCs or T cells enriched from blood (not recorded which). Receptors were obtained from a woman aged 60-75 years who had recovered from COVID-19.

This chain uses TRBV10-1 with TRBJ2-3, with 7 bases aligning to TRBD2. The CDR3 sequence is 14 residues long. Germline V gives CDR1 WNHNN, CDR2 SYGVQD (reference sequence). J gave up 1 base and V 4 bases, and 2 bases lay outside the gene matches. The CDR3 region has the DNA TGCGCCAGCAGTGCGGCGGGAGGCACAGATACGCAGTATTTT. Translated: CASSAAGGTDTQYF.

The rearrangement joins TRBV2 to TRBJ2-4, with TRBD2 identical over 7 bases. Looked up from germline, CDR1 is SNHLY and CDR2 is FYNNEI. The length of the CDR3 is 14 residues. After removal of 7 bases from V and 8 bases from J, the junction contained 11 bases not matched to a gene. The CDR3 here is CASIGLGVGDIQYF. In DNA, the CDR3 is TGTGCCAGCATTGGACTAGGGGTTGGGGACATTCAGTACTTC.

The gene calls are TRBV30 and TRBJ1-6; possibly TRBD1 for D (5 bases). CDR3 length: 15 amino acids. Germline values: CDR1 GTSNPN, CDR2 SVGIG (reference sequence). V was cut by 5 bases and J by 5 bases, with 16 bases left in between. This chain's CDR3 is CAWEPKGLDNSPLHF. The CDR3 DNA is TGTGCCTGGGAACCCAAGGGGCTAGATAATTCACCCCTCCACTTT.

The chain is built from TRBV5-1 and TRBJ1-6; TRBD1 matches at 8 bases. In germline, CDR1 is SGHRS, CDR2 YFSETQ. The CDR3 contains 14 residues. The V segment lost 4 bases and the J segment 11 bases; nucleotides outside the gene matches: 8. CDR3: CASSQTGDRPPLHF. DNA of the CDR3: TGCGCCAGCAGCCAAACAGGGGACAGGCCACCCCTCCACTTT.

The chain is built from TRBV5-4 and TRBJ2-7; 9 bases align to TRBD1. The CDR3 spans 15 residues. The V segment lost 4 bases and the J segment 3 bases; nucleotides outside the gene matches: 8. Germline V gene lookup returns CDR1 SGHNT and CDR2 YYREEE (reference sequence). Here the CDR3 reads CASSGGGTGFYEQYF. The CDR3 nucleotides read TGTGCCAGCAGCGGGGGGGGGACAGGGTTCTACGAGCAGTACTTC.

This clone was seen a single time. V is TRBV3-1 (or the pseudogene TRBV3-2) and J is TRBJ2-1; TRBD2 aligns across 8 bases. The CDR3 runs 15 residues. J was trimmed by 8 bases and V by 8 bases; bases with no gene match: 14. From germline, CDR1 is LGHDT and CDR2 YNNKEL (reference sequence). DNA of the CDR3: TGTGCCAGCGGCTCGCGGGGGGATGGGATAGATGAGCAGTTCTTC. Encoded protein: CASGSRGDGIDEQFF.

This sequence joins TRBV19 and TRBJ1-4, with a possible D match to TRBD1 (5 bases). The CDR3 spans 16 residues. The V and J ends lost 7 bases and 0 bases respectively, with 15 bases between them. Germline CDR1 is LNHDA and CDR2 is SQIVND (reference sequence). Here the CDR3 reads CASKGRGTATNEKLFF. The CDR3, as DNA: TGTGCCAGTAAGGGGCGGGGGACGGCAACTAATGAAAAACTGTTTTTT.

The gene calls are TRBV19 and TRBJ1-6; possibly TRBD1 for D (6 bases). V was clipped by 5 bases and J by 7 bases, with 6 bases between them. This CDR3 spans 12 amino acids. The germline V gene has CDR1 LNHDA and CDR2 SQIVND (reference sequence). CDR3 protein: CASSQGNSPLHF. DNA of the CDR3: TGTGCCAGTAGTCAGGGGAATTCACCCCTCCACTTT. The complete variable domain, with remaining parts taken from reference TRBV19 and TRBJ1-6, reads DGGITQSPKYLFRKEGQNVTLSCEQNLNHDAMYWYRQDPGQGLRLIYYSQIVNDFQKGDIAEGYSVSREKKESFPLTVTSAQKNPTAFYLCASSQGNSPLHFGNGTRLTVT.

The chain couples TRBV7-2 to TRBJ1-2; D may be TRBD1 (6 bases). The CDR3 contains 13 residues. Germline V CDR1 and CDR2: SGHTA, FQGNSA. Trimming pared 1 base from V and 8 bases from J, leaving 11 bases between. This chain's CDR3 is CASSLEAGVGYTF. CDR3 sequence (DNA): TGTGCCAGCAGCTTAGAGGCAGGGGTGGGCTACACCTTC.